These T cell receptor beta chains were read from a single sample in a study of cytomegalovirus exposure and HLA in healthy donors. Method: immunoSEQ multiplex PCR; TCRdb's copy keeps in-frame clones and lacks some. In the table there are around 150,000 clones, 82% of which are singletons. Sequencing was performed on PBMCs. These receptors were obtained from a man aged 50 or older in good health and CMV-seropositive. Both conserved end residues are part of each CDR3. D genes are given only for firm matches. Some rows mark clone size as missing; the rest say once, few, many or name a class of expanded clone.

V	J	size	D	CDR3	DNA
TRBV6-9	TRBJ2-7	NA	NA	CATAGRHNSTYEQYF	TGTGCCACAGCCGGGAGACACAACAGCACCTACGAGCAGTACTTC
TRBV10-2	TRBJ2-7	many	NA	CASSDSPEAGEQYF	TGCGCCAGCAGTGATTCCCCGGAGGCAGGCGAGCAGTACTTC
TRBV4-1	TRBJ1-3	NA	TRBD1	CASSPKSTGDRNTIYF	TGCGCCAGCAGCCCCAAATCGACAGGGGACAGAAACACCATATATTTT
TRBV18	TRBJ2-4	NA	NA	CASSPQADIQYF	TGTGCCAGCTCACCTCAAGCGGACATTCAGTACTTC
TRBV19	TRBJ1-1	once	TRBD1	CASSTRTGRTPEAFF	TGTGCCAGTAGTACTCGGACAGGGAGGACCCCTGAAGCTTTCTTT
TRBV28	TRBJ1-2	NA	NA	CASSLSPGANYGYTF	TGTGCCAGCAGTTTATCCCCAGGGGCTAACTATGGCTACACCTTC
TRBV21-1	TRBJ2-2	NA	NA	CASSNGEEKRVPLPPNTGELFF	TGTGCCAGCAGCAATGGGGAGGAAAAACGGGTTCCTCTACCTCCGAACACCGGGGAGCTGTTTTTT
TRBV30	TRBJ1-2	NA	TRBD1	CAWATGLSYGYTF	TGTGCCTGGGCGACAGGGCTTTCCTATGGCTACACCTTC
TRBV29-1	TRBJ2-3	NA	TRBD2	CSVGLAGRADTQYF	TGCAGCGTGGGACTAGCGGGGAGGGCAGATACGCAGTATTTT
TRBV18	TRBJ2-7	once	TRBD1	CASSPPEQGATRVQYF	TGTGCCAGCTCACCACCCGAACAGGGGGCTACTCGGGTGCAGTACTTC
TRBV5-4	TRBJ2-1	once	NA	CASSLAHLPYNEQFF	TGTGCCAGCAGCTTAGCCCATCTCCCCTACAATGAGCAGTTCTTC
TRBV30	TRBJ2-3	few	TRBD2	CALGSGIGADTQYF	TGTGCCTTGGGTAGCGGGATTGGGGCAGATACGCAGTATTTT
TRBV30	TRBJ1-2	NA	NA	CAWSVPGSHYGYTF	TGTGCCTGGAGTGTACCAGGGTCCCACTATGGCTACACCTTC
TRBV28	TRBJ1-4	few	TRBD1	CASSFRTGNEKLFF	TGTGCCAGCAGTTTCCGGACAGGGAATGAAAAACTGTTTTTT
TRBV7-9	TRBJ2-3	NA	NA	CASSLATAGESTDTQYF	TGTGCCAGCAGCTTAGCGACGGCAGGGGAAAGCACAGATACGCAGTATTTT
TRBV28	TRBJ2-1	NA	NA	CASSLTPGSGEQFF	TGTGCCAGCAGTCTCACCCCGGGTTCTGGGGAGCAGTTCTTC
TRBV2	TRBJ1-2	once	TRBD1	CASSRQGAYGYTF	TGTGCCAGCAGTCGACAGGGCGCCTATGGCTACACCTTC
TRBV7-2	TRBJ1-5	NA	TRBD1	CASSWGQPANQPQHF	TGTGCCAGCAGCTGGGGACAGCCGGCCAATCAGCCCCAGCATTTT
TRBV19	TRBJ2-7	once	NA	CASHGQSYEQYF	TGTGCCAGTCATGGACAATCCTACGAGCAGTACTTC
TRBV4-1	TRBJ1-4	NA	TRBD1	CASSQTGGNEKLFF	TGCGCCAGCAGCCAGACAGGGGGAAATGAAAAACTGTTTTTT
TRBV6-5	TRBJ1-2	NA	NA	CASSYAGVSGYTF	TGTGCCAGCAGTTACGCAGGGGTTAGCGGCTACACCTTC
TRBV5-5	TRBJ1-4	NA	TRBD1	CASSRQGDEKLFF	TGTGCCAGCTCGCGGCAGGGGGACGAAAAACTGTTTTTT
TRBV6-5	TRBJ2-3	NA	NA	CASSYGLAKYGGTQYF	TGTGCCAGCAGTTACGGCCTAGCAAAATATGGCGGTACGCAGTATTTT
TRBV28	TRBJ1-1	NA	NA	CASSLSRFGTEAFF	TGTGCCAGCAGTTTATCCAGGTTCGGTACTGAAGCTTTCTTT
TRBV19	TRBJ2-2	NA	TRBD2	CASSKTSGRVGTGELFF	TGTGCCAGTAGTAAGACTAGCGGGAGGGTTGGCACCGGGGAGCTGTTTTTT
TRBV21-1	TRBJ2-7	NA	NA	CASTAGVKRFHYGEQYF	TGTGCCAGCACTGCAGGGGTGAAGAGATTTCACTACGGCGAGCAGTACTTC
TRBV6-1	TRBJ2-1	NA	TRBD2	CASRWTSGVRNEQFF	TGTGCCAGCAGGTGGACTAGCGGGGTGAGGAATGAGCAGTTCTTC
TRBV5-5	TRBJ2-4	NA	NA	CASSISWSQNIQYF	TGTGCCAGCAGCATCTCGTGGAGCCAAAACATTCAGTACTTC